This entry describes one T cell receptor (beta chain). Its target is not known. These data belong to a study of T-cell memory formation after mild COVID-19. Study-level findings and limits: Memory sampled before infection contained some responding clones, suggesting cross-reactive memory joined. Clones shrinking between day 15 and 85 showed a balanced CD4/CD8 split, and those that grew later tilted toward CD4+. Researchers report contracting CD4+ clones mostly in CM and EM, with CD8+ clones in EMRA.

Constant-segment primers and 5'RACE yielded cDNA libraries for TCR alpha and TCR beta, each carrying sample barcodes and UMIs. Via MiXCR, TCRdb re-called the 5' RACE reads, giving one row per CDR3 protein. The sample includes some 350,000 distinct CDR3 sequences, over 10% of them seen just once. The ends were cut back, 0 bases at V and 9 bases at J, with 18 bases in the middle. Germline assignment: CDR1 LGHNA and CDR2 YNFKEQ. The CDR3 contains 16 residues. Material: PBMCs or a T cell subset sorted from them (not recorded which). This receptor was taken from a man in his late teens or twenties who had mild COVID-19 (a few samples of this study predate the infection). Cell type and time point are not known. The J gene is TRBJ2-1, the V gene TRBV4-2, with a possible D match to TRBD1 (6 bases). The CDR3 sequence: CASSQDQGFGSGEQFF. The CDR3 nucleotides read TGTGCCAGCAGCCAAGATCAGGGGTTTGGTTCGGGTGAGCAGTTCTTC.